This T cell receptor (beta chain) is drawn from a study of blood T cells in healthy people across ages (dated by TCRdb to about 2015). About the study as a whole: In model experiments, roughly one uniquely barcoded TCR beta cDNA molecule per two T cells was captured by template switching. Donors of different ages were randomly distributed across sequencing lanes to avoid experimental bias. Donors were grouped into four age groups: young (average roughly 15 years), middle-aged (around 39), aged (roughly 62) and long-lived (around 80). For two donors (one aged 18 to 30 and one aged 80 or older), the study analyzed two additional independent replicas of 1 million unique cDNA reads from the same blood draw. Age-related changes in TCR beta repertoire diversity were measured in the study by deep sequencing normalized with unique cDNA molecular identifiers.

This clonotype was counted a few times. This clone's antigen is unknown. No clone much larger than this one lies a single base away; base qualities are absent. Measured from the cysteine to the phenylalanine, the CDR3 is 17 residues long. Of the read, only the CDR3 DNA is kept; its 51 bases are in frame from base 1. Findings and caveats that apply to the study as a whole: Compared with the aged group, more naive CD4+ T cells, fewer expanded clones and increased TCR diversity were shown by the long-lived group, suggesting age selection. There was a strong correlation between observed TCR beta diversity and the percentage of naive T cells measured by flow cytometry. Estimates of total diversity from one million sequenced T cells were regarded as lower bounds and underestimates. The CMV infection status of donors was not known, potentially confounding age-related changes in expanded clonotypes. As age increased, observed TCR beta diversity per million T cells dropped in a roughly linear way, and a significant reduction was already evident by age 40. Because profiling used bulk unsorted PBMCs, naive and antigen-experienced compartments could not be compared conclusively.

Donors were a few dozen systemically healthy Caucasian individuals from Russia aged roughly 6 to 95 years. Approximately 9.7 milliliters of peripheral blood were drawn from each donor into EDTA-treated Vacutainer tubes. Ficoll-Paque density-gradient centrifugation was used to isolate PBMCs, with at least 6.5 million obtained per sample. Trizol reagent was used to extract total RNA from PBMCs, with at least 5 micrograms per sample. Naive CD45RAhigh/CD27high T cell percentages were measured by flow cytometry on a PBMC aliquot from every donor. Library creation used 5' RACE. The sample was run on an Illumina HiSeq 2500. A second PCR of roughly 7 to 11 cycles was performed with a sample-barcoded 5' primer and a J-beta primer mix. Each TCR beta cDNA molecule received a unique molecular identifier from a template-switch 5' adaptor carrying 12 random nucleotides. Each sample yielded at least 2.5 million CDR3-containing paired-end reads. All of the RNA was converted into first-strand cDNA using the Mint cDNA synthesis kit, with a TRBC-specific oligonucleotide serving as the primer. Following uracil-DNA glycosylase treatment, a first 18-cycle PCR with universal primers M1SS and BC2_uni_R was performed on all cDNA. Regarding the original processing steps: For normalization, 1 million high-quality reads, each with a distinct molecular identifier, were randomly selected from each sample. Reads with shared molecular identifiers were discarded instead of being binned into consensus sequences. MiTCR, run with a Q25 quality threshold and the strictest error-elimination algorithm, handled CDR3 identification, clonotype clustering and error correction. Lower-bound total TCR beta diversity was estimated with a nonparametric unseen species model using Euler transformation. The public reads were reanalyzed by TCRdb: fastp trimming at Q25, MiXCR alignment, in-frame beta chains only. Identical CDR3 proteins give one entry, which carries the most common genes and DNA. These V and J calls derive from TCRdb rather than the authors' analysis. The sample table shows 650,000 to 1,000,000 distinct CDR3 sequences, and around 34% are seen once. The ten largest make up around 13% of the sample.

The V and J segments used are TRBV21-1 and TRBJ1-1; the table's D call of TRBD1 was not tested on the DNA. TRBV21-1 is given as a pseudogene. The sequence came from a man younger than 30 in good health. Sequenced sample: blood. The bases read TGTGCCAGCAGCCCCTTTTTCCAGGGACGAGGGGACACTGAAGCTTTCTTT. This gives the protein CASSPFFQGRGDTEAFF.